This TCR beta chain was captured by sequencing in a study of shared clonotypes between healthy human individuals. Study details: Researchers drew samples from a couple of women and a few men aged 18 to 49. Per-donor plates numbered three CD4 naive, three CD4 memory, two CD8 naive and one CD8 memory.

Both subsets, CD45RA+ naive and CD45RA-negative memory, were split from the CD4+ cells. Repertoires were generated with immunoSEQ multiplex PCR, while TCRdb's copy carries only in-frame clones and drops some. Of a few million clones in the sample, 85% to 95% were seen once. The CDR3 is 18 amino acids. Trimming at V came to 2 bases and at J to 5 bases, leaving 7 bases not matched to a gene. Per germline, CDR1 LGHNA and CDR2 YNFKEQ. The source of this sequence is a man between 18 and 29 years old in good health. Some clones in this sample may be carry-over from other donors' samples. The sample consisted of naive CD4+ T cells from PBMCs. Subset noted: CD45RA+ positively selected. The chain links TRBV4-2 to TRBJ2-2; 14 bases agree with TRBD2. The CDR3 spells CASSQPGLAGGDTGELFF. The CDR3 nucleotides read TGTGCCAGCAGCCAACCCGGACTAGCGGGAGGAGATACCGGGGAGCTGTTTTTT.